These 2 T cell receptor beta chains were sequenced from one sample in a study of Tregs in tolerant kidney transplant recipients. Sequencing was performed with immunoSEQ multiplex PCR; in TCRdb, only in-frame clones are kept and a portion is missing. The sample consists of 110,000 or so clones, roughly nine tenths of them appearing once. Material: CD4+ T cells from blood. The origin of the receptors is a human donor in good health.

The chain is built from TRBV11-3 and TRBJ1-2; no clear D gene. The CDR3 has 13 residues. The germline V gene encodes CDR1 SGHNT and CDR2 YENEEA. Trimming removed 1 base from V and 2 bases from J, with 5 bases in between. In DNA form, the CDR3 reads TGTGCCAGCAGCTTAGGCAGGAACTATGGCTACACCTTC. Translating it yields CASSLGRNYGYTF.

The V and J genes are TRBV12-5 and TRBJ1-5; tentative D call: TRBD1 (5 bases). From germline, CDR1 is LGHNT and CDR2 FRNRAP. The CDR3 runs to 15 residues. The V end lost 3 bases, the J end lost 7 bases, and 16 bases lay between the germline ends. CDR3 nucleotides: TGTGCTAGTGGTTTCGACCTAGGGGCAGGCCAGCCCCAGCATTTT. The encoded protein is CASGFDLGAGQPQHF. The full variable domain, with the rest looked up from reference TRBV12-5 and TRBJ1-5, is DARVTQTPRHKVTEMGQEVTMRCQPILGHNTVFWYRQTMMQGLELLAYFRNRAPLDDSGMPKDRFSAEMPDATLATLKIQPSEPRDSAVYFCASGFDLGAGQPQHFGDGTRLSIL.